This T cell receptor (beta chain) appears in the sequencing data of a study of human T cells and chemical hapten exposure. Overall study context: The study traced per-sample TCR yield variation mainly to small differences in pooled library volumes.

Each cDNA molecule in the library carried unique molecular identifiers. TCRdb redid the calling of the RACE reads with MiXCR, one entry per CDR3 protein. There are about 80,000 distinct CDR3 sequences in the sample; 14% occur only once, and approximately 4.6% lies in the top ten. Specified time point: pre-sensitization, week 0. This sample's treatment: therapeutic diphenylcyclopropenone sensitization with weekly scalp DPC. Blood draws came first, before each patch test. This CDR3 has 13 residues. Germline lookup yields CDR1 SQVTM and CDR2 ANQGSEA. Trimming removed 2 bases at V and 2 bases at J, with 8 bases between.

This receptor was identified in a woman between 50 and 59 years old with alopecia areata. Some clones in this sample may be carry-over from other donors' samples. The specimen was whole blood, collected in connection with sensitization to the hapten diphenylcyclopropenone (DPC). V gene TRBV29-1 combines with J gene TRBJ2-3; the D is unclear. The CDR3: CSVENAFTDTQYF. DNA of the CDR3: TGCAGCGTTGAAAACGCATTCACAGATACGCAGTATTTT.